This T cell receptor (beta chain) emerged from a study of T cell repertoires in cytomegalovirus infection. Study-level information: Indications of both CMV infection and matching HLA type were provided by public TCR beta signatures.

Trimming removed 3 bases at V and 4 bases at J, with 12 bases between. The CDR3 is made up of 14 amino acids. Per the germline V gene, CDR1 is SEHNR and CDR2 is FQNEAQ (reference sequence). One entry per CDR3 protein, called by TCRdb with MiXCR from the reads. The repertoire holds some 680,000 distinct CDR3 sequences, with less than 40% as singletons. This clonotype was obtained from a human donor in good health (CMV status not recorded). Some clones in this sample may be carry-over from other donors' samples. The material sequenced was PBMCs. The V gene is TRBV7-9, the J gene TRBJ1-2; a possible D gene is TRBD1 (5 bases). In DNA form, the CDR3 reads TGTGCCAGCAGCTTTCAGGGTCATGGCTATGGCTACACCTTC. The encoded protein is CASSFQGHGYGYTF.